This TCR beta chain was identified during a study of response to subunit inactivated influenza vaccine. Study observations and caveats: Researchers suggested that each seasonal influenza vaccination recruits few new T cells.

To note about this clonotype: The antigen is undetermined.

Germline V gene data show CDR1 as MDHEN and CDR2 as SYDVKM. V was pared by 1 base and J by 2 bases, with 10 bases between. The CDR3 length is 15 residues. One entry per CDR3 protein, called by TCRdb with MiXCR from the RT-PCR reads. The repertoire consists of around 750,000 distinct CDR3 sequences, with 20% to 25% occurring once and the leading ten covering roughly 10%. The rearrangement links TRBV28 to TRBJ2-3; D unclear. This clonotype was obtained from a man between 50 and 59 years old who received an inactivated influenza vaccine. This specimen consisted of PBMCs from blood, obtained less than 6 days after vaccination. CDR3 sequence: CASSLSAGFTDTQYF. The DNA for the CDR3 is TGTGCCAGCAGTTTATCTGCAGGCTTCACAGATACGCAGTATTTT.